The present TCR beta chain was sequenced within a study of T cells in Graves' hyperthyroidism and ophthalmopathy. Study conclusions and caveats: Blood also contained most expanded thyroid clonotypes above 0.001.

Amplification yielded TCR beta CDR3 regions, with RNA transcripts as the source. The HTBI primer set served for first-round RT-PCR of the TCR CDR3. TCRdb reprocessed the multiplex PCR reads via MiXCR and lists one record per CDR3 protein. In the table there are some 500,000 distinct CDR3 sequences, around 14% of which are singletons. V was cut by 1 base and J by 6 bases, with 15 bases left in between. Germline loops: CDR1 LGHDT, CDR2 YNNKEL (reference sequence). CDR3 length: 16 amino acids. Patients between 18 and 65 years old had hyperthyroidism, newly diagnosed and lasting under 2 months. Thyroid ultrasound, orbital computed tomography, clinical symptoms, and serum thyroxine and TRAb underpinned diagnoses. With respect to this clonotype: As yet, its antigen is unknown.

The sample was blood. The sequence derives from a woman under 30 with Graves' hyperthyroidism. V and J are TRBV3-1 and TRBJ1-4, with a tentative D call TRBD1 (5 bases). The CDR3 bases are TGTGCCAGCAGCCAAGGGACAAGTGATCGAGATGAAAAACTGTTTTTT. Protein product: CASSQGTSDRDEKLFF.